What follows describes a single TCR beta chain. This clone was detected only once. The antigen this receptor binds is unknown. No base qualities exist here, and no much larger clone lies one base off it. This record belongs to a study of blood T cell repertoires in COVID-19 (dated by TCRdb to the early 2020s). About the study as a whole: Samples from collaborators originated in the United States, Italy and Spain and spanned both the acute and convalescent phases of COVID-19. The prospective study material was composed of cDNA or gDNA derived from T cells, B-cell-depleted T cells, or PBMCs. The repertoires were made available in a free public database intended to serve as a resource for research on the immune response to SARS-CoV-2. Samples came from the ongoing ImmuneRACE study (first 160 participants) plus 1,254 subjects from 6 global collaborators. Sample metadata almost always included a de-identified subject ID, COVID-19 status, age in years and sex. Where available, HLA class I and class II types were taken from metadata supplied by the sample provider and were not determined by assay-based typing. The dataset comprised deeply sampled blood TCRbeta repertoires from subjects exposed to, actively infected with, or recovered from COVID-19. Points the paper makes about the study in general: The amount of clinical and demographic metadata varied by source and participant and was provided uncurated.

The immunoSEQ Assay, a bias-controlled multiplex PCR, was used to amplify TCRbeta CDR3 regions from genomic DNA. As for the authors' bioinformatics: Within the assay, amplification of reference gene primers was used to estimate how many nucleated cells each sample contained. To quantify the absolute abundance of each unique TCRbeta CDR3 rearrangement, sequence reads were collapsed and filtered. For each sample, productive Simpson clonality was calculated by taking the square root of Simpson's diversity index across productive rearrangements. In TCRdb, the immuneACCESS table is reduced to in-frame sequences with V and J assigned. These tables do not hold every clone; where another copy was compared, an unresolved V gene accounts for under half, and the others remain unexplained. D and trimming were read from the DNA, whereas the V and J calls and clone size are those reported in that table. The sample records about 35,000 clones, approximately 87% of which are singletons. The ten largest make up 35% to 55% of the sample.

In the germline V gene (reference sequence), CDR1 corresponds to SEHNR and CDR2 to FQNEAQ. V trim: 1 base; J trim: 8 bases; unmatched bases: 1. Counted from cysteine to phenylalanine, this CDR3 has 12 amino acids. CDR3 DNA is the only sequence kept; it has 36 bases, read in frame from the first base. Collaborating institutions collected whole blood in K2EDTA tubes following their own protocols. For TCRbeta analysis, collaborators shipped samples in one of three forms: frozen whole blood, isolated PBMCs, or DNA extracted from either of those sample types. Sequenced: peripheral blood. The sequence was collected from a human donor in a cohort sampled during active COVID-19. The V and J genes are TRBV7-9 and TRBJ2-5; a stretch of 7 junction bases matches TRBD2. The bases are TGTGCCAGCAGCTTAGAGACTAGCACCCAGTACTTC. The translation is CASSLETSTQYF.